A single sample is the source of the 3 T cell receptor beta chains below, sequenced in a study of T cell repertoires in cytomegalovirus infection. TCRdb processed the reads anew with MiXCR; each CDR3 protein has one entry. The table shows 700,000 to 850,000 distinct CDR3 sequences, with approximately 32% occurring only once. These receptors have no identified antigens. This specimen consisted of cultured CD8+ T cells from PBMCs, obtained from culture after CMV antigen stimulation. Source of these receptors: a human donor in good health (CMV status not recorded). Some clones in this sample may be carry-over from other donors' samples.

The chain couples TRBV20-1 to TRBJ2-3, with TRBD2 matching over 10 bases. The trim removed 1 base at V and 7 bases at J, leaving 11 bases unmatched. Germline-derived CDR1 and CDR2 are DFQATT and SNEGSKA (reference sequence). This CDR3 spans 16 amino acids. The CDR3 here is CSARGGRSGGAHTQYF. CDR3 nucleotide sequence: TGCAGTGCTAGAGGTGGGAGGAGCGGGGGGGCCCATACGCAGTATTTT.

The chain carries TRBV6-5 and TRBJ2-7; 7 nucleotides agree with TRBD1. The germline V gene has CDR1 MNHEY and CDR2 SVGAGI. J was trimmed by 2 bases and V by 0 bases; bases with no gene match: 4. The CDR3 covers 15 residues. CDR3 sequence: CASSYSPGTAYEQYF. The CDR3 DNA reads as TGTGCCAGCAGTTACTCTCCGGGGACAGCCTACGAGCAGTACTTC.

This clonotype was detected a few times. V and J are TRBV27 and TRBJ1-1; D call uncertain. CDR1 MNHEY and CDR2 SMNVEV come from the germline V gene (reference sequence). V was trimmed by 5 bases and J by 7 bases, leaving 14 bases between them. This CDR3 is 13 amino acids long. CDR3 region: CASSRQVPYEAFF. CDR3 DNA sequence: TGTGCCAGCAGTCGACAAGTGCCCTATGAAGCTTTCTTT.